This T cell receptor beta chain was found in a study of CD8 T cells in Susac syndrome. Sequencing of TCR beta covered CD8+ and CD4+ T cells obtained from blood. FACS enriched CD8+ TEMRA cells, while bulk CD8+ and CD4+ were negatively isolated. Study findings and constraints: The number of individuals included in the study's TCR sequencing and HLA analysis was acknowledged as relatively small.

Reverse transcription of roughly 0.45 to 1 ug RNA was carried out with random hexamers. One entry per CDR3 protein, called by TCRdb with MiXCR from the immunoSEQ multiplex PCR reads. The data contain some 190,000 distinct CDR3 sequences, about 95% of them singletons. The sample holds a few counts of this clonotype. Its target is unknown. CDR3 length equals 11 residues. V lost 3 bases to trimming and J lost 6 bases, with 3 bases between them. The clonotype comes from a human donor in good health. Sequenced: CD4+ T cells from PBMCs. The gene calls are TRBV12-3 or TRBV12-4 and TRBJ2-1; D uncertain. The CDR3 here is CASSLTNEQFF. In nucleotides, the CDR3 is TGTGCCAGCAGTTTGACCAATGAGCAGTTCTTC.